What follows are 21 T cell receptor beta chains derived from one specimen sequenced in a study of blood T cells in healthy people across ages. Primers used in a second PCR of roughly 7 to 12 cycles were a sample-barcoded 5' primer and a J-beta primer mix. TCRdb fed the 5' RACE reads into MiXCR, producing one record per CDR3 protein. There are over 1,500,000 distinct CDR3 sequences in the sample; roughly two fifths occur only once, and 23% lies in the top ten. Sequencing input: blood. These receptors were taken from a human donor in good health.

The J gene is TRBJ2-7, the V gene TRBV12-3 or TRBV12-4; D not resolved. Trimming took 3 bases from V and 6 from J, leaving 9 bases between them. This CDR3 has 12 residues. CDR3 nucleotide sequence: TGTGCCAGCAGTTTTTTCCCAGGCGAGCAGTACTTC. Translating it yields CASSFFPGEQYF.

The CDR3: CSAIPRNEQYF. CDR3 nucleotides: TGCAGTGCTATTCCGCGGAATGAGCAGTACTTC. This chain connects TRBV20-1 to TRBJ2-5; D remains ambiguous. This CDR3 contains 11 residues. Trimming removed 4 bases at V and 11 bases at J, with 14 bases between. Germline V gene lookup returns CDR1 DFQATT and CDR2 SNEGSKA (reference sequence).

This clonotype was observed a handful of times. This rearrangement joins TRBV7-2 to TRBJ2-5; 8 bases are a match to TRBD1. In germline, CDR1 is SGHTA, CDR2 FQGNSA. The CDR3 contains 14 residues. V lost 3 bases and J lost 5; bases outside the gene matches: 5. CDR3 region: CASSFAGGDETQYF. CDR3 DNA: TGTGCCAGCAGCTTCGCAGGGGGCGACGAGACCCAGTACTTC.

V is TRBV5-5 and J is TRBJ2-4; 11 positions agree with TRBD1. The end of the DNA aligns better with TRBJ2-7, so the J call may be wrong. The CDR3 has 15 amino acids. Looked up from germline, CDR1 is SGHKS and CDR2 is YYEKEE (reference sequence). DNA for the CDR3: TGTGCCAGCACTTGGTGGGGACAGGGGGACTACGAGCAGTACTTC. Protein product: CASTWWGQGDYEQYF.

Points on this clonotype: An end of the junction does not agree with germline; a read error may underlie this. The rearrangement uses TRBV15 and TRBJ1-1; the D is unclear. The length of the CDR3 is 14 residues. The germline V gene encodes CDR1 LNHNV and CDR2 YYDKDF (reference sequence). The CDR3 sequence: CAASRGSLGTEAFF. The CDR3 bases are TGTGCCGCCAGCAGAGGGTCACTTGGCACTGAAGCTTTCTTT.

This chain joins TRBV6-5 and TRBJ2-2, with D unclear. CDR3 length: 13 residues. V lost 2 bases and J 6 bases, leaving 7 bases between the germline ends. Germline V CDR1 and CDR2: MNHEY, SVGAGI. The CDR3 DNA sequence: TGTGCCAGCAGTTACCCTGAAGCCGGGGAGCTGTTTTTT. Its translation: CASSYPEAGELFF.

This sequence joins TRBV21-1 and TRBJ2-7. TRBV21-1 is a pseudogene locus. This CDR3 is 13 amino acids long. The CDR3 loop is CASQMHFSYEQYF. The DNA of the CDR3 is TGTGCCAGTCAGATGCACTTCTCCTACGAGCAGTACTTC.

This clonotype was counted a few times. The chain carries TRBV29-1 and TRBJ2-3, with D uncertain. V was pared by 2 bases and J by 4 bases, with 7 bases between. This CDR3 region has 12 residues. Germline values: CDR1 SQVTM, CDR2 ANQGSEA. The CDR3 nucleotides are TGCAGCGTTGAAAGTGAGTCAGATACGCAGTATTTT. Its protein is CSVESESDTQYF.

This clonotype was seen only a few times. The chain carries TRBV10-3 and TRBJ2-3, with 9 bases matching TRBD1. This CDR3 spans 14 amino acids. Looked up from germline, CDR1 is ENHRY and CDR2 is SYGVKD. With V trimmed by 7 bases and J by 3 bases, 5 bases remained unmatched. The DNA of the CDR3 is TGTGCCATCACCCGGACAGGGGAAACAGATACGCAGTATTTT. Translating gives CAITRTGETDTQYF.

The chain employs TRBV7-2 and TRBJ2-3, with D perhaps TRBD1 (7 bases). From germline, CDR1 is SGHTA and CDR2 FQGNSA. This CDR3 has 16 amino acids. With 9 bases removed from V and 0 bases from J, the gap between germline ends came to 19 bases. CDR3 residues: CASSRGTAASTDTQYF. DNA of the CDR3: TGTGCCAGTAGCCGGGGGACAGCCGCTAGCACAGATACGCAGTATTTT.

This clonotype was counted between two and nine times. The genes are TRBV5-5 and TRBJ2-5; TRBD1 aligns across 7 bases. The J call may be faulty, since TRBJ2-7 better matches the DNA end. The CDR3 contains 13 residues. Germline V gene lookup returns CDR1 SGHKS and CDR2 YYEKEE (reference sequence). The CDR3 is CASDREESHEQYF. CDR3 in DNA: TGTGCCAGCGACAGGGAAGAGTCCCACGAGCAGTACTTC.

This clonotype was seen many times. V and J are TRBV20-1 and TRBJ1-6; D is ambiguous. Germline CDR1 DFQATT, CDR2 SNEGSKA (reference sequence). The V end lost 3 bases, the J end lost 0 bases, and 12 bases lay between the germline ends. This CDR3 region has 16 residues. DNA for the CDR3: TGCAGTGCTAGGTACCGAGGCAGCTCCTATAATTCACCCCTCCACTTT. Amino acids: CSARYRGSSYNSPLHF.

The J gene is TRBJ1-4, the V gene TRBV7-2; 12 nucleotides agree with TRBD1. This CDR3 is 17 amino acids long. J gave up 5 bases and V 5 bases, and 9 bases lay outside the gene matches. Looked up from germline, CDR1 is SGHTA and CDR2 is FQGNSA. The CDR3 region has the DNA TGTGCCAGCAGCGGACCGGGACAGGGGGCGATCAATGAAAAACTGTTTTTT. Amino acids: CASSGPGQGAINEKLFF.

The chain carries TRBV7-2 and TRBJ1-1; 8 bases match TRBD1. The germline CDR1 and CDR2 sequences are SGHTA and FQGNSA. The trim removed 4 bases at V and 5 bases at J, leaving 9 bases unmatched. The CDR3 covers 15 residues. The DNA of the CDR3 is TGTGCCAGCAGCTCGTCACAGGGGGAGGGTACTGAAGCTTTCTTT. Translation gives CASSSSQGEGTEAFF. Complete variable domain (other parts from reference TRBV7-2 and TRBJ1-1): GAGVSQSPSNKVTEKGKDVELRCDPISGHTALYWYRQSLGQGLEFLIYFQGNSAPDKSGLPSDRFSAERTGGSVSTLTIQRTQQEDSAVYLCASSSSQGEGTEAFFGQGTRLTVV.

This clonotype is a singleton in its sample. The V gene is TRBV7-7, the J gene TRBJ2-1, with 9 bases that match TRBD2. The V and J ends lost 1 base and 9 bases, in that order; junction bases with no gene match: 10. CDR3 length equals 16 residues. Looked up from germline, CDR1 is SSHAT and CDR2 is FNYEAQ (reference sequence). CDR3 DNA: TGTGCCAGCAGCTTAGTTGCGGGGGGGCCCTCTAGTGAGCAGTTCTTC. Amino acid sequence: CASSLVAGGPSSEQFF.

This clonotype showed up many times. The chain uses TRBV6-2 or TRBV6-3 and TRBJ2-1, with a weak D call TRBD1 (5 bases). Germline lookup yields CDR1 MNHEY and CDR2 SVGEGT. The germline V and J ends were trimmed by 4 bases and 1 base, with 8 bases remaining between them. CDR3 length: 14 amino acids. Here the CDR3 DNA reads TGTGCCAGCAGTTCAGGGATATCCTACAATGAGCAGTTCTTC. Protein sequence: CASSSGISYNEQFF.

The V gene is TRBV7-8, the J gene TRBJ1-3; D possibly corresponds to TRBD1 (5 bases). Trimming removed 4 bases at V and 0 bases at J, with 10 bases between. This CDR3 is built from 15 residues. Germline CDR1 SGHVS, CDR2 FQNEAQ. The CDR3 DNA reads as TGTGCCAGCAGCTGGGGGACCAGCTCTGGAAACACCATATATTTT. Translated, it gives CASSWGTSSGNTIYF.

The V and J genes are TRBV7-2 and TRBJ2-1; 7 bases align to TRBD2. The J call could be wrong; TRBJ2-7 is a better fit for the DNA end. Germline assignment: CDR1 SGHTA and CDR2 FQGNSA. This CDR3 is built from 17 residues. For the CDR3, the DNA is TGTGCCAGCAGCCCACGGACGGGAGGAGCCTCCTACAATGAGCAGTACTTC. Its protein is CASSPRTGGASYNEQYF.

The chain joins TRBV5-6 to TRBJ1-1; a possible D gene is TRBD1 (5 bases). Trimming cost V 4 bases and J 6 bases, with 13 bases left between them. This CDR3 spans 13 amino acids. CDR1 is SGHDT, CDR2 YYEEEE, per germline. Here the CDR3 DNA reads TGTGCCAGCAGCCCTATAGAGGGGTCTGAAGCTTTCTTT. Amino acid sequence: CASSPIEGSEAFF.

This clonotype has more than one count but fewer than ten. The chain employs TRBV7-9 and TRBJ2-7; 8 nucleotides align to TRBD1. This CDR3 comprises 16 residues. The V gene end was trimmed by 4 bases and the J gene end by 2 bases; junction bases not matched to a gene: 10. From germline, CDR1 is SEHNR and CDR2 FQNEAQ (reference sequence). CDR3 residues: CASSSMGDRTPYEQYF. The CDR3 nucleotides are TGTGCCAGCAGCTCAATGGGGGACAGGACCCCCTACGAGCAGTACTTC. Filled out from reference TRBV7-9 and TRBJ2-7, the complete variable domain reads DTGVSQNPRHKITKRGQNVTFRCDPISEHNRLYWYRQTLGQGPEFLTYFQNEAQLEKSRLLSDRFSAERPKGSFSTLEIQRTEQGDSAMYLCASSSMGDRTPYEQYFGPGTRLTVT.

This clonotype was recorded once. A much more abundant neighbour one base away suggests this may be a read error. The DNA is omitted, as the CDR3 cannot be located on it reliably, and the CDR3 follows TCRdb's listing. The chain joins TRBV20-1 to TRBJ1-2; the table's D call, TRBD1, has no DNA check behind it. Looked up from germline, CDR1 is DFQATT and CDR2 is SNEGSKA (reference sequence). Ends included, the CDR3 has 15 residues. CDR3 sequence reads: CSAPPVGGANYGCTF.